This is a list of T cell receptor beta chains from one sample in a study of blood T cell repertoires in COVID-19. Only in-frame clones appear in the TCRdb table, and some are missing; sequencing was by immunoSEQ multiplex PCR. The sample consists of 25,000 to 30,000 clones, around 92% of them appearing once. The material sequenced was peripheral blood. The receptors were sampled from a human donor in a cohort sampled during active COVID-19. The CDR3 runs from the conserved cysteine through the conserved F or W. The D gene is left open where the match is weak. The size field is filled for only some rows; it gives once, few, many or a size class.

CDR3 DNA | CDR3 protein | V gene | D gene | clone size | J gene
TGCGCCAGCAGCCAAGATCGCTTAGGGAGAGATGGCTACACCTTC | CASSQDRLGRDGYTF | TRBV4-1 | NA | NA | TRBJ1-2
TGTGCTGAATCCACGGGACAGGGACACCAAGAGACCCAGTACTTC | CAESTGQGHQETQYF | TRBV30 | TRBD1 | NA | TRBJ2-5
TGTGCCAGCAGCCTTATACAAGATAGCAATCAGCCCCAGCATTTT | CASSLIQDSNQPQHF | TRBV4-2 | NA | NA | TRBJ1-5
TGTGCCAGCAGCCCAACATTGGCGGGGGGGTACAATGAGCAGTTCTTC | CASSPTLAGGYNEQFF | TRBV7-8 | TRBD2 | NA | TRBJ2-1
TGCGCCAGCAGCGACAGACAGGGGAACACTGAAGCTTTCTTT | CASSDRQGNTEAFF | TRBV4-1 | TRBD1 | NA | TRBJ1-1
TGTGCCAGTAGTATCTCAGGGTATGGCTACACCTTC | CASSISGYGYTF | TRBV19 | NA | NA | TRBJ1-2
TGTGCCAGCACCCGAGGGTCTGAAGCTTTCTTT | CASTRGSEAFF | TRBV21-1 | NA | NA | TRBJ1-1
TGTGCCTGGAACCAGGGGATCCCTGGCTACACCTTC | CAWNQGIPGYTF | TRBV30 | NA | NA | TRBJ1-2
TGCGCCAGCAGCACCGGGACAGGGGTCCTCTACGAGCAGTACTTC | CASSTGTGVLYEQYF | TRBV5-1 | TRBD1 | once | TRBJ2-7
TGCGCCAGCAGCCACAGACTAGCGGGGGAGAACTACGAGCAGTACTTC | CASSHRLAGENYEQYF | TRBV4-3 | TRBD2 | few | TRBJ2-7
TGTGCCAGCAGCCCGAGACAGGGGACGAAAACTGAAGCTTTCTTT | CASSPRQGTKTEAFF | TRBV7-9 | TRBD1 | NA | TRBJ1-1
TGTGCCAGCAGCCAAGACAGAACTAACTATGGCTACACCTTC | CASSQDRTNYGYTF | TRBV14 | NA | NA | TRBJ1-2
TGTGCCACCGGGGGAGAGCTGAGATCCTACGAGCAGTACTTC | CATGGELRSYEQYF | TRBV2 | NA | NA | TRBJ2-7
TGTGCCAGCAGCCCCAGGTCAGGTTCTGCAACTGAAGCTTTCTTT | CASSPRSGSATEAFF | TRBV7-8 | NA | NA | TRBJ1-1
TGTGCCAGCAGCCCGGACTACTACAATGAGCAGTTCTTC | CASSPDYYNEQFF | TRBV5-4 | NA | NA | TRBJ2-1
TGTGCCAGCAGCCAAGCACAGACCTCTGAAGCTTTCTTT | CASSQAQTSEAFF | TRBV14 | NA | NA | TRBJ1-1